A single sample gave rise to the 30 T cell receptor beta chains below, sequenced in a study of T cell responses to AZD1222 COVID-19 vaccine. The table came from immunoSEQ multiplex PCR; TCRdb's copy has only in-frame clones and leaves some out. The sample lists some 200,000 clones; roughly 90% were seen once. This sample comprised peripheral blood, obtained 28 days after the second AZD1222 dose. These receptors were obtained from an adult who received the AZD1222 COVID-19 vaccine.

J is TRBJ2-3 and V is TRBV29-1; the D is unclear. Per the germline V gene, CDR1 is SQVTM and CDR2 is ANQGSEA. This CDR3 comprises 15 residues. The V end was cut by 4 bases, the J end by 2 bases, with 16 bases between. CDR3 sequence reads: CSVVGQVVDTDTQYF. The CDR3 coding sequence is TGCAGCGTTGTCGGGCAGGTTGTTGACACAGATACGCAGTATTTT.

This clone was seen at least ten times. The J gene is TRBJ1-6, the V gene TRBV30, with a weak D call TRBD1 (6 bases). This CDR3 spans 15 amino acids. Trimming took off 0 bases at V and 6 bases at J, with 12 bases between the two ends. Germline loops: CDR1 GTSNPN, CDR2 SVGIG (reference sequence). Written as DNA, the CDR3 is TGTGCCTGGAGTGTTAGTTTGGGGGCTAATTCACCCCTCCACTTT. It codes for CAWSVSLGANSPLHF. Based on the CDR3 plus reference TRBV30 and TRBJ1-6, the full variable domain is SQTIHQWPATLVQPVGSPLSLECTVEGTSNPNLYWYRQAAGRGLQLLFYSVGIGQISSEVPQNLSASRPQDRQFILSSKKLLLSDSGFYLCAWSVSLGANSPLHFGNGTRLTVT.

The chain employs TRBV27 and TRBJ1-2; D is possibly TRBD1 (5 bases). Trimming pared 1 base from V and 1 base from J, leaving 10 bases between. Germline V gene sequence: CDR1 MNHEY, CDR2 SMNVEV (reference sequence). This CDR3 spans 15 amino acids. The CDR3: CASSLLGGLNYGYTF. The CDR3 DNA is TGTGCCAGCAGTTTATTGGGGGGACTTAACTATGGCTACACCTTC.

J is TRBJ1-3 and V is TRBV19; the D gene is possibly TRBD1 (5 bases). Looked up from germline, CDR1 is LNHDA and CDR2 is SQIVND (reference sequence). Between the trimmed V and J ends, which lost 3 bases and 4 bases, there was a span of 10 bases. The CDR3 runs to 14 residues. CDR3 sequence (DNA): TGTGCCAGTAGTATGGGGGGTTACGGAAACACCATATATTTT. Translation: CASSMGGYGNTIYF.

The V gene is TRBV6-5, the J gene TRBJ1-6; 7 nucleotides match TRBD1. CDR1 is MNHEY, CDR2 SVGAGI, per germline. Trimming removed 7 bases from V and 6 bases from J; junction bases left unmatched: 9. The CDR3 sequence is 15 residues long. Here the CDR3 reads CASTRTGTVNSPLHF. As DNA, the CDR3 is TGTGCCAGCACCCGGACCGGGACAGTTAATTCACCCCTCCACTTT.

This clone was seen more than once but under ten times. The V gene is TRBV9, the J gene TRBJ2-1, with TRBD2 matching over 8 bases. CDR1 and CDR2 (germline): SGDLS, YYNGEE. V was pared by 1 base and J by 0 bases, with 9 bases of the junction left unmatched. CDR3 size: 18 residues. CDR3 coding DNA: TGTGCCAGCAGCGTACCGGGGGGGACGTACCTCTCCTACAATGAGCAGTTCTTC. This translates into CASSVPGGTYLSYNEQFF.

The chain carries TRBV5-1 and TRBJ1-3; the D gene is possibly TRBD1 (6 bases). CDR1 and CDR2 (germline): SGHRS, YFSETQ. V dropped 3 bases and J dropped 0 bases, with 13 bases sitting between them. The CDR3 runs 16 residues. The CDR3 nucleotides read TGCGCCAGCAGCTGGGGACACACGAGCTCTGGAAACACCATATATTTT. This sequence encodes CASSWGHTSSGNTIYF.

This clone has a single count. The V gene is TRBV10-3, the J gene TRBJ1-5; D not certain. The V gene's germline CDR1 is ENHRY and CDR2 SYGVKD. V was pared by 4 bases and J by 5 bases, with 12 bases between. The CDR3 extends over 14 amino acids. The CDR3 sequence: CAISGAGGYQPQHF. The CDR3 nucleotides are TGTGCCATCAGTGGGGCAGGAGGCTATCAGCCCCAGCATTTT.

This clone was observed a single time. The rearrangement uses TRBV15 and TRBJ2-3; D call uncertain. The V end was cut by 2 bases, the J end by 4 bases, with 7 bases between. The CDR3 runs to 13 residues. The germline gives CDR1 LNHNV, CDR2 YYDKDF (reference sequence). CDR3: CATSRTPADTQYF. DNA for the CDR3: TGTGCCACCAGCAGAACCCCGGCAGATACGCAGTATTTT.

The chain recombines TRBV18 with TRBJ1-6; 8 positions match TRBD1. Germline CDR1 reads KGHSH; CDR2 reads LQKENI. V dropped 2 bases and J dropped 7; count of bases not matched to a gene: 10. The CDR3 runs to 17 residues. In DNA, the CDR3 is TGTGCCAGCTCACCAACCCCAGGGGGCTTTATGAATTCACCCCTCCACTTT. It translates to CASSPTPGGFMNSPLHF.

The chain links TRBV5-6 to TRBJ1-1; weak D call: TRBD1 (5 bases). Deletions cut 4 bases from V and 1 base from J, with 11 bases between. The CDR3 spans 14 residues. Germline-derived CDR1 and CDR2 are SGHDT and YYEEEE. Written as DNA, the CDR3 is TGTGCCAGCAGCCCCAGGGCAGGGAACACTGAAGCTTTCTTT. Its protein is CASSPRAGNTEAFF. The full variable domain, in which reference TRBV5-6 and TRBJ1-1 provide the parts outside the CDR3, is DAGVTQSPTHLIKTRGQQVTLRCSPKSGHDTVSWYQQALGQGPQFIFQYYEEEERQRGNFPDRFSGHQFPNYSSELNVNALLLGDSALYLCASSPRAGNTEAFFGQGTRLTVV.

DNA for the CDR3: TGTGCCAGCAGTGAATGGGGAACAGGGTCCTACGAGCAGTACTTC. It specifies CASSEWGTGSYEQYF. This chain uses TRBV25-1 with TRBJ2-7; possible D gene TRBD1, 6 bases. V shed 1 base and J shed 1 base, with 11 bases lying between them. This CDR3 comprises 15 residues. Per germline, CDR1 MGHDK and CDR2 SYGVNS.

The chain has TRBV11-1 and TRBJ2-6, with D tentatively TRBD1 or TRBD2 (6 bases each). This CDR3 has 15 amino acids. Germline V CDR1 and CDR2: SGHAT, FQDESV (reference sequence). V gave up 4 bases and J gave up 2 bases, with 9 bases separating them. The CDR3 loop reads CASSSGGPGANVLTF. DNA of the CDR3: TGTGCCAGCAGCTCTGGGGGGCCTGGGGCCAACGTCCTGACTTTC.

This chain links TRBV3-1 (or the pseudogene TRBV3-2) with TRBJ1-5; no clear D gene. The CDR3 covers 14 residues. CDR1 is LGHDT, CDR2 YNNKEL, per germline (reference sequence). The ends were cut back, 0 bases at V and 6 bases at J, with 9 bases in the middle. The chain's CDR3 is CASSQDRGIQPQHF. The CDR3 nucleotides are TGTGCCAGCAGCCAAGATCGGGGTATTCAGCCCCAGCATTTT.

The V gene is TRBV5-6, the J gene TRBJ1-1; no firm D call. The CDR3 extends over 14 amino acids. V lost 1 base and J 1 base, leaving 8 bases between the germline ends. CDR1 and CDR2 from the germline V gene are SGHDT and YYEEEE. In DNA, the CDR3 is TGTGCCAGCAGCTTGAGAGCCGCGAACACTGAAGCTTTCTTT. Translation gives CASSLRAANTEAFF.

The chain uses TRBV19 and TRBJ1-1; D is ambiguous. Per the germline V gene, CDR1 is LNHDA and CDR2 is SQIVND (reference sequence). CDR3 length: 12 amino acids. The germline V and J ends were trimmed by 6 bases and 0 bases, with 5 bases remaining between them. The CDR3, as DNA: TGTGCCAGTAGCGACATGAACACTGAAGCTTTCTTT. Translation: CASSDMNTEAFF.

The rearrangement uses TRBV7-9 and TRBJ2-1; 9 bases match TRBD2. Trimming cost V 8 bases and J 4 bases; bases outside gene matches: 9. This CDR3 comprises 15 residues. The V gene's germline CDR1 is SEHNR and CDR2 FQNEAQ (reference sequence). CDR3 region: CASGPAGGMYNEQFF. The CDR3 bases are TGTGCCAGCGGTCCCGCGGGGGGGATGTACAATGAGCAGTTCTTC.

The chain joins TRBV5-1 to TRBJ2-1; no firm D call. Germline V gene lookup returns CDR1 SGHRS and CDR2 YFSETQ. The ends were cut back, 4 bases at V and 4 bases at J, with 3 bases in the middle. CDR3 length: 11 residues. Here the CDR3 DNA reads TGCGCCAGCAGCCAATACAATGAGCAGTTCTTC. It is translated as CASSQYNEQFF.

The genes are TRBV15 and TRBJ2-3; 7 nucleotides align to TRBD1. CDR3 length equals 14 residues. Germline V gives CDR1 LNHNV, CDR2 YYDKDF (reference sequence). V gave up 4 bases and J gave up 2 bases; unmatched junction bases: 3. The CDR3 loop reads CATSIGTATDTQYF. The CDR3 region has the DNA TGTGCCACCAGCATAGGGACAGCCACAGATACGCAGTATTTT.

The CDR3 DNA is TGTGCCAGCTCACGGGGGGCCGACGAGCAGTACTTC. The encoded protein is CASSRGADEQYF. J is TRBJ2-7 and V is TRBV18; D possibly uses TRBD1 or TRBD2 (6 bases each). The CDR3 length is 12 residues. Germline values: CDR1 KGHSH, CDR2 LQKENI. Deletions cut 4 bases from V and 5 bases from J, with 9 bases between.

The rearrangement joins TRBV28 to TRBJ1-1; TRBD1 matches 9 bases. Germline trimming cut 6 bases from V and 5 bases from J; bases unmatched to any gene: 10. The CDR3 has 15 residues. CDR1 is MDHEN and CDR2 is SYDVKM in the germline V gene. In DNA, the CDR3 is TGTGCCAGCAGATACCAGGGACAGGGAGGTACTGAAGCTTTCTTT. Protein: CASRYQGQGGTEAFF.

The chain has TRBV18 and TRBJ1-2; 7 nucleotides line up with TRBD1. V dropped 3 bases and J dropped 7; count of bases not matched to a gene: 17. The CDR3 length is 17 residues. Germline V CDR1 and CDR2: KGHSH, LQKENI. The CDR3 here is CASSPLRDRDNRGGYTF. CDR3 in DNA: TGTGCCAGCTCACCTCTCCGGGACAGAGATAACAGGGGTGGCTACACCTTC.

This chain connects TRBV27 to TRBJ2-7; D perhaps matches TRBD2 (6 bases). The CDR3 length is 12 residues. V lost 5 bases, J lost 5 bases, and 10 bases lay in between. The germline CDR1 and CDR2 sequences are MNHEY and SMNVEV (reference sequence). The CDR3 is CASSHRLDEQYF. DNA of the CDR3: TGTGCCAGCAGTCACCGACTAGACGAGCAGTACTTC.

The chain carries TRBV4-1 and TRBJ1-5; no clear D. Between the trimmed V and J ends, which lost 0 bases and 6 bases, there was a span of 9 bases. The CDR3 is 14 amino acids. The germline gives CDR1 MGHRA, CDR2 YSYEKL. CDR3 sequence reads: CASSQDVGIQPQHF. The CDR3 DNA reads as TGCGCCAGCAGCCAAGATGTGGGAATTCAGCCCCAGCATTTT.

This clone was counted a single time. J is TRBJ1-2 and V is TRBV7-2; no definite D call. The germline V and J ends were trimmed by 0 bases and 1 base, with 12 bases remaining between them. CDR3 length equals 16 residues. In germline, CDR1 is SGHTA, CDR2 FQGNSA. CDR3 sequence: CASSLAIARINYGYTF. The CDR3 DNA is TGTGCCAGCAGCTTAGCAATCGCCAGGATTAACTATGGCTACACCTTC.

The chain links TRBV12-3 or TRBV12-4 to TRBJ2-1; D is possibly TRBD1 (6 bases). Trimming removed 6 bases at V and 6 bases at J, with 12 bases between. CDR3 size: 13 residues. CDR3 bases: TGTGCCAGCAGAATGTCAGGGGTCAATGAGCAGTTCTTC. Translating gives CASRMSGVNEQFF.

V gene TRBV4-3 combines with J gene TRBJ1-3; tentatively, D is TRBD1 (5 bases). Trimming stripped 0 bases from V and 2 bases from J, with 11 bases between. The CDR3 spans 16 residues. CDR1 LGHNA and CDR2 YSLEER come from the germline V gene. In DNA form, the CDR3 reads TGCGCCAGCAGCCAAGAGGGGGTATTAGCTGGAAACACCATATATTTT. Residues: CASSQEGVLAGNTIYF.

The chain has TRBV18 and TRBJ2-1; D perhaps matches TRBD1 (6 bases). The V and J ends lost 2 bases and 1 base respectively, with 15 bases between them. This CDR3 has 17 amino acids. CDR1 is KGHSH and CDR2 is LQKENI in the germline V gene. Written as DNA, the CDR3 is TGTGCCAGCTCACCATTCAGGGGAAGGGGGTCCTACAATGAGCAGTTCTTC. Translated, it gives CASSPFRGRGSYNEQFF. The full variable domain, its missing parts supplied by reference TRBV18 and TRBJ2-1, is NAGVMQNPRHLVRRRGQEARLRCSPMKGHSHVYWYRQLPEEGLKFMVYLQKENIIDESGMPKERFSAEFPKEGPSILRIQQVVRGDSAAYFCASSPFRGRGSYNEQFFGPGTRLTVL.

This chain uses TRBV30 with TRBJ1-4, with 9 bases matching TRBD1. The CDR3 consists of 12 residues. V shed 5 bases, J shed 6 bases, and the junction held 1 base outside the gene matches. CDR1 and CDR2 from the germline V gene are GTSNPN and SVGIG (reference sequence). This CDR3 reads CAWGTGYEKLFF. The CDR3 nucleotides are TGTGCCTGGGGGACAGGGTATGAAAAACTGTTTTTT.

The chain couples TRBV19 to TRBJ1-1; D may be TRBD1 (6 bases). The germline CDR1 and CDR2 sequences are LNHDA and SQIVND (reference sequence). This CDR3 is built from 13 residues. Deletions cut 6 bases from V and 4 bases from J, with 12 bases between. The CDR3 DNA reads TGTGCCAGTAGCACCCGGGGGGCCACTGAAGCTTTCTTT. It specifies CASSTRGATEAFF.